The entry that follows covers one T cell receptor beta chain sequence. Its antigen remains unknown. The record originates from a study of blood T cells in healthy people across ages. Study-level findings and limits: Not knowing donor CMV status may have confounded expanded clonotype changes.

For the second PCR, which ran for roughly 6 to 12 cycles, a sample-barcoded 5' primer and a J-beta primer mix were used. Tags on each cDNA molecule came from a template-switch adaptor with 12 random nucleotides. Each CDR3 protein is one row after TCRdb ran MiXCR on the 5' RACE reads. The sample consists of hundreds of thousands of distinct CDR3 sequences, roughly 47% of them appearing once. CDR3 size: 12 residues. The V and J ends lost 9 bases and 3 bases respectively, with 12 bases between them. The sample was blood. The chain combines TRBV12-3 or TRBV12-4 with TRBJ2-7; D could derive from TRBD1 or TRBD2 (6 bases each). The TCR originated in a woman aged 55-75 years in good health. The CDR3 nucleotides are TGTGCCAGTGGGGGGCTCTACTACGAGCAGTACTTC. This gives the protein CASGGLYYEQYF.